What follows is one TCR beta chain and its context. No antigen is known for it. This CDR3 has 12 residues. The data were taken from a study of CXCR3-negative and CXCR3-positive naive CD8 T cells. Study results and limitations: The TRB CDR3s that CXCR3-positive naive cells carried were more hydrophobic than those of CXCR3-negative naive cells.

Libraries were UMI-labeled 5' RACE TRB cDNA. TCRdb reprocessed the 5' RACE reads and stores each CDR3 protein as one record, lacking DNA. This sample's table has roughly 55,000 distinct CDR3 sequences. The specimen was naive CXCR3+ CD8+ T cells from blood. The subset was: CD45RO-CCR7+CD27+CD95- naive CD8+ T cells expressing CXCR3 (TNR3+). The V call is TRBV12-2, the J call TRBJ1-1. TRBV12-2 is a documented pseudogene. The receptor's source is a human donor in good health. Some clones in this sample may be carry-over from other donors' samples. The CDR3: CASRLPGREAFF.